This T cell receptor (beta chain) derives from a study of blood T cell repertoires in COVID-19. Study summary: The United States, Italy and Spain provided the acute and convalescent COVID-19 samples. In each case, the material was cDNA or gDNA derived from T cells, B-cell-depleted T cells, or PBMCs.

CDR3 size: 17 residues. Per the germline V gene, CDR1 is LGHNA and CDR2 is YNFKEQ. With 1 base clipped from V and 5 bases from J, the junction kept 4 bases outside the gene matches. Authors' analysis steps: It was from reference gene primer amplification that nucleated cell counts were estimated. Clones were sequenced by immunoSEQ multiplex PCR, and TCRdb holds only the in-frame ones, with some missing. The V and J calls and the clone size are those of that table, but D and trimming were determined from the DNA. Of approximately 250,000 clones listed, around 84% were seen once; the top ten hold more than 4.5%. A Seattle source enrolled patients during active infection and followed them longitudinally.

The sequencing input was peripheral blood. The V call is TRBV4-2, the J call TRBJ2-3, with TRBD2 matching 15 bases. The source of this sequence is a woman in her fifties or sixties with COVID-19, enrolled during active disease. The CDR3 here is CASSQGTSGRAIDTQYF. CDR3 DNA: TGTGCCAGCAGCCAAGGGACTAGCGGGAGGGCCATAGATACGCAGTATTTT.